What follows are 6 T cell receptor beta chains derived from one specimen sequenced in a study of T cells in Graves' hyperthyroidism and ophthalmopathy. Template material for amplifying TCR beta CDR3 regions consisted of RNA transcripts. First-round RT-PCR targeting the TCR CDR3 was performed with the HTBI primer set. MiXCR, applied by TCRdb to the multiplex PCR reads, yields one record per CDR3 protein. The data contain around 290,000 distinct CDR3 sequences, about a sixth of them singletons. The material sequenced was blood. The receptors here all came from a woman aged 60-70 years with Graves' ophthalmopathy.

This clonotype was seen ten or more times. The chain combines TRBV7-2 with TRBJ2-7; tentatively, D is TRBD1 (6 bases). V was clipped by 5 bases and J by 3 bases, with 14 bases between them. Looked up from germline, CDR1 is SGHTA and CDR2 is FQGNSA. CDR3 length: 14 amino acids. CDR3: CASSPRRTDYEQYF. The DNA for the CDR3 is TGTGCCAGCAGCCCGAGGAGGACAGACTACGAGCAGTACTTC. The full variable domain, in which reference TRBV7-2 and TRBJ2-7 provide the parts outside the CDR3, is GAGVSQSPSNKVTEKGKDVELRCDPISGHTALYWYRQSLGQGLEFLIYFQGNSAPDKSGLPSDRFSAERTGGSVSTLTIQRTQQEDSAVYLCASSPRRTDYEQYFGPGTRLTVT.

This clonotype showed up many times. The chain combines TRBV20-1 with TRBJ2-5; D is uncertain. V was clipped by 2 bases and J by 2 bases, with 3 bases between them. The CDR3 extends over 11 amino acids. Germline CDR1 is DFQATT and CDR2 is SNEGSKA (reference sequence). This CDR3 reads CSARQQETQYF. The CDR3 DNA follows: TGCAGTGCTAGACAGCAAGAGACCCAGTACTTC.

This clonotype has more than one count but fewer than ten. This chain uses TRBV5-1 with TRBJ2-3; no reliable D call. Germline V gene data show CDR1 as SGHRS and CDR2 as YFSETQ. This CDR3 is 16 amino acids long. Trimming cost V 0 bases and J 2 bases, with 13 bases left between them. DNA of the CDR3: TGCGCCAGCAGCTTGGGGGCCCAGGCTGCCACAGATACGCAGTATTTT. It encodes CASSLGAQAATDTQYF.

In this sample, this clonotype turned up once. Just one base apart from a much larger clone, this may be a read error. The chain is built from TRBV20-1 and TRBJ2-2; TRBD1 agrees at 7 bases. V was pared by 3 bases and J by 1 base, with 8 bases of the junction left unmatched. The germline V gene encodes CDR1 DFQATT and CDR2 SNEGSKA (reference sequence). The CDR3 runs to 16 residues. CDR3 bases: TGCAGTGCTAGCGGACAGGTCAGACGGAACACCGGGGAGCTGTTTTTT. Translated: CSASGQVRRNTGELFF.

The sample holds many counts of this clonotype. This CDR3 reads CASSPEILTDTQYF. The CDR3 nucleotides are TGTGCCAGCTCCCCGGAGATACTCACAGATACGCAGTATTTT. This rearrangement joins TRBV18 to TRBJ2-3; D unclear. Germline V gives CDR1 KGHSH, CDR2 LQKENI. The CDR3 totals 14 residues. The V and J ends lost 6 bases and 2 bases respectively, with 12 bases between them.

This clonotype was seen repeatedly, ten times or more. This chain links TRBV28 with TRBJ2-6; no clear D gene. The V and J ends lost 2 bases and 0 bases respectively, with 8 bases between them. The CDR3 length is 16 residues. Germline V gene sequence: CDR1 MDHEN, CDR2 SYDVKM. The CDR3 loop is CASSLIWGSGANVLTF. DNA of the CDR3: TGTGCCAGCAGTTTAATTTGGGGCTCTGGGGCCAACGTCCTGACTTTC.